This T cell receptor (beta chain) was recorded in a study of OX40 agonist ivuxolimab in advanced cancers. Germline CDR1 and CDR2: SGHAT and FQNNGV. The V and J ends lost 1 base and 2 bases, in that order; junction bases with no gene match: 1. The CDR3 has 15 residues. Assay: immunoSEQ multiplex PCR; the TCRdb copy retains only in-frame clones and omits some. The data show 30,000 or so clones, 65% to 80% seen once. Source: CD4+ or CD8+ T cells sorted from blood, taken in a trial of the OX40 agonist ivuxolimab. The clonotype originates from an adult with an advanced solid tumor such as melanoma, head and neck, liver or kidney cancer. J is TRBJ1-4 and V is TRBV11-2, with TRBD1 identical over 7 bases. This CDR3 is CASSLVRGTNEKLFF. CDR3 DNA: TGTGCCAGCAGCTTAGTCAGGGGGACTAATGAAAAACTGTTTTTT.